Below, 7 T cell receptor beta chains from the same sample are listed, as sequenced in a study of lymphopenia after photon versus proton radiotherapy. Sequencing used immunoSEQ multiplex PCR; TCRdb keeps in-frame clones, though not all of them. The sample records over 20,000 clones, about four fifths being singletons. Sequencing used peripheral blood, obtained from a patient treated with photon-based radiotherapy. The receptor source for this set is a woman aged 50 to 65 with pancreatic cancer.

This sequence joins TRBV2 and TRBJ2-1; 8 bases match TRBD1. CDR3 length: 13 residues. CDR1 is SNHLY and CDR2 is FYNNEI in the germline V gene. V shed 6 bases, J shed 9 bases, and the junction held 7 bases outside the gene matches. CDR3 nucleotides: TGTGCCAGCAGAACAGGGGGTTATAGTGAGCAGTTCTTC. Translated: CASRTGGYSEQFF.

The rearrangement joins TRBV14 to TRBJ2-3; D gene ambiguous. CDR1 and CDR2 from the germline V gene are SGHDN and FVKESK. The CDR3 contains 16 residues. Trimming took 0 bases from V and 3 from J, leaving 13 bases between them. CDR3 in DNA: TGTGCCAGCAGCCAAGATGTCCTAGGCTTGACAGATACGCAGTATTTT. Protein: CASSQDVLGLTDTQYF.

The chain carries TRBV13 and TRBJ2-7, with a possible D match to TRBD2 (5 bases). Trimming removed 8 bases at V and 2 bases at J, with 13 bases between. The germline CDR1 and CDR2 sequences are PRHDT and FYEKMQ (reference sequence). The CDR3 contains 13 residues. CDR3 in DNA: TGTGCCAGCTCACCCGGGGTCCCCTACGAGCAGTACTTC. Translation: CASSPGVPYEQYF.

This rearrangement joins TRBV2 to TRBJ1-5, with 9 nucleotides matching TRBD1. CDR1 and CDR2 (germline): SNHLY, FYNNEI. Trimming at V came to 2 bases and at J to 3 bases, leaving 2 bases not matched to a gene. This CDR3 is 15 amino acids long. The CDR3 bases are TGTGCCAGCAGTGAAAGGACAGGGGTCAATCAGCCCCAGCATTTT. Protein sequence: CASSERTGVNQPQHF.

The chain couples TRBV5-6 to TRBJ2-5; D gene ambiguous. Per the germline V gene, CDR1 is SGHDT and CDR2 is YYEEEE. The CDR3 is 15 amino acids. Trimming left V 1 base short and J 2 bases short, with 12 bases between. DNA of the CDR3: TGTGCCAGCAGCTTGATGGGGATCTCTCAAGAGACCCAGTACTTC. Residues: CASSLMGISQETQYF. The variable domain in full, with the rest retrieved from reference TRBV5-6 and TRBJ2-5, is DAGVTQSPTHLIKTRGQQVTLRCSPKSGHDTVSWYQQALGQGPQFIFQYYEEEERQRGNFPDRFSGHQFPNYSSELNVNALLLGDSALYLCASSLMGISQETQYFGPGTRLLVL.

This clone appeared a few times. The chain combines TRBV7-8 with TRBJ2-1, with D unresolved. Trimming stripped 1 base from V and 0 bases from J, with 13 bases between. CDR3 length: 17 residues. Germline CDR1 SGHVS, CDR2 FQNEAQ. CDR3 residues: CASSLEVRYSSYNEQFF. DNA for the CDR3: TGTGCCAGCAGCTTAGAGGTCAGATATAGCTCCTACAATGAGCAGTTCTTC. The full variable domain, with the rest looked up from reference TRBV7-8 and TRBJ2-1, is GAGVSQSPRYKVAKRGQDVALRCDPISGHVSLFWYQQALGQGPEFLTYFQNEAQLDKSGLPSDRFFAERPEGSVSTLKIQRTQQEDSAVYLCASSLEVRYSSYNEQFFGPGTRLTVL.

The DNA for the CDR3 is TGTGCCAGCTCGAGAACTCCCCAGTCTGCCACTGAAGCTTTCTTT. It specifies CASSRTPQSATEAFF. The chain is built from TRBV7-9 and TRBJ1-1; D unresolved. From germline, CDR1 is SEHNR and CDR2 FQNEAQ (reference sequence). V was clipped by 8 bases and J by 4 bases, with 20 bases between them. The CDR3 runs to 15 residues.